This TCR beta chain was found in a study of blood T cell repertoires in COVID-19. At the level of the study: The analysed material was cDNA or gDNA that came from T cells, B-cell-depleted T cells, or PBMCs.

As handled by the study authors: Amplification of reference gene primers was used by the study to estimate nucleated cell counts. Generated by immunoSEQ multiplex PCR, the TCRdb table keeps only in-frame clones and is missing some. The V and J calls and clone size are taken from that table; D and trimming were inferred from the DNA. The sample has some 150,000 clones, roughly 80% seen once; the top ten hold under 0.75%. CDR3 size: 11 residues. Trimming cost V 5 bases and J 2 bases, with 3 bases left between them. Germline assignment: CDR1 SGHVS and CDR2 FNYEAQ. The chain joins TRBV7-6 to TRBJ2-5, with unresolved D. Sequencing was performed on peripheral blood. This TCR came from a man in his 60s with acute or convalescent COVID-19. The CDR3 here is CASSPQETQYF. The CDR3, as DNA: TGTGCCAGCAGCCCGCAAGAGACCCAGTACTTC. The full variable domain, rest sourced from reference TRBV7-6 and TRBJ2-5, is GAGVSQSPRYKVTKRGQDVALRCDPISGHVSLYWYRQALGQGPEFLTYFNYEAQQDKSGLPNDRFSAERPEGSISTLTIQRTEQRDSAMYRCASSPQETQYFGPGTRLLVL.